This note documents a single T cell receptor (beta chain) sequence. TCRdb re-called the 5' RACE reads and shows each CDR3 protein once, DNA omitted. Its table lists roughly 350,000 distinct CDR3 sequences. Germline V gene lookup returns CDR1 SEHNR and CDR2 FQNEAQ (reference sequence). This CDR3 contains 16 residues. This entry comes from a study of T cells expressing NK-cell markers. The source material was blood T cells: a sorted CD56 or NKG2C T cell subset, CD4+ or CD8+ T cells, or bulk PBMC T cells (not recorded which). The sequence derives from a man aged 18 to 70 in good health. The chain joins TRBV7-9 to TRBJ1-2; TCRdb reports TRBD1, a call that lacks DNA to check it against. This CDR3 reads CASSLGSTGGGYGYTF.